This TCR beta chain was identified in a study of cytomegalovirus exposure and HLA in healthy donors. Turning to the study itself: In an early release, HLA-typed donors contributed 80 million to 95 million unique TCR sequences. Study-level findings and limits: The classifier was said to identify cytomegalovirus status with high specificity and sensitivity. TCR beta sequences numbering around 15,000 were associated with HLA alleles at 0.05 false discovery rate in a later analysis. For TCR beta chains, V- and J-gene trimming was later linked to a missense DCLRE1C variant.

Trimming shortened V by 1 base and J by 2 bases, and 17 bases separated the two germline ends. The length of the CDR3 is 18 residues. Germline values: CDR1 SGHTA, CDR2 FQGTGA. Primers included in the PCR were 60 Vbeta and 13 Jbeta primers. Method: immunoSEQ multiplex PCR; TCRdb's copy keeps in-frame clones and lacks some. The data hold about 110,000 clones, with about 83% observed a single time. Regarding this clone: Its antigen is not identified.

This sequence originates from a man aged 18-30 years in good health and CMV-seronegative. The chain uses TRBV7-3 and TRBJ2-2; D possibly corresponds to TRBD2 (6 bases). Sequencing was done on a sample of PBMCs. The CDR3 protein is CASSLRSLSSGNTGELFF. As DNA, the CDR3 is TGTGCCAGCAGCTTAAGGAGTTTGAGTAGCGGTAACACCGGGGAGCTGTTTTTT.